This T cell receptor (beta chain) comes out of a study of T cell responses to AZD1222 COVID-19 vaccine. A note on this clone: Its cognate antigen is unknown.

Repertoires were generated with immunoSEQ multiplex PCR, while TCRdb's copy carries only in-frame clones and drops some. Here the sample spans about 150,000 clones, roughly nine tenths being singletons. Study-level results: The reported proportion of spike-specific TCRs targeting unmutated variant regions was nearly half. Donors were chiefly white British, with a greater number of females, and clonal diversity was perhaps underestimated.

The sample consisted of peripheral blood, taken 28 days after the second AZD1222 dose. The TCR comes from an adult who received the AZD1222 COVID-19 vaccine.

CDR3 loop: CASSLASGRADEQYF. The CDR3 DNA sequence: TGTGCCAGCAGCTTAGCTAGCGGGAGGGCGGACGAGCAGTACTTC. This chain connects TRBV7-2 to TRBJ2-7, with 11 bases aligning to TRBD2. Germline CDR1 SGHTA, CDR2 FQGNSA. The CDR3 contains 15 residues. V shed 0 bases, J shed 5 bases, and the junction held 3 bases outside the gene matches.